Each of the 10 T cell receptor beta chains below was sequenced from the same sample in a study of blood T cell repertoires in COVID-19. Only in-frame clones appear in the TCRdb table, and some are missing; sequencing was by immunoSEQ multiplex PCR. The sample lists 29,000 or so clones, around 90% seen once, with about 3.4% in the top ten. The sequenced sample consisted of peripheral blood. Source of these receptors: a human donor in a cohort sampled during active COVID-19.

The chain combines TRBV6-5 with TRBJ2-5, with 7 bases matching TRBD1. Per the germline V gene, CDR1 is MNHEY and CDR2 is SVGAGI. This CDR3 region has 13 residues. V was pared by 6 bases and J by 5 bases, with 6 bases of the junction left unmatched. The CDR3 region is CASSVDRVETQYF. DNA for the CDR3: TGTGCCAGCAGCGTCGACAGGGTGGAGACCCAGTACTTC.

This clone was found a few times. The chain employs TRBV7-9 and TRBJ1-5, with D hard to call. CDR3 size: 15 residues. CDR1 is SEHNR and CDR2 is FQNEAQ in the germline V gene (reference sequence). V dropped 1 base and J dropped 3 bases, with 10 bases sitting between them. In nucleotides, the CDR3 is TGTGCCAGCAGCTTAGACGGTGGTCACAATCAGCCCCAGCATTTT. Protein sequence: CASSLDGGHNQPQHF.

The V gene is TRBV6-5, the J gene TRBJ1-2; D unresolved. The CDR3 length is 14 residues. Germline CDR1 and CDR2: MNHEY and SVGAGI. V lost 2 bases and J lost 7, with 14 bases in between. CDR3 nucleotides: TGTGCCAGCAGTTACAGCCTCTCCCGAGTTGGCTACACCTTC. Amino acid sequence: CASSYSLSRVGYTF.

This CDR3 reads CASTRTGGYEQYF. The CDR3 nucleotides read TGCGCCAGCACTAGGACAGGGGGCTACGAGCAGTACTTC. The chain employs TRBV5-1 and TRBJ2-7, with TRBD1 matching over 10 bases. Germline V CDR1 and CDR2: SGHRS, YFSETQ. This CDR3 has 13 amino acids. V lost 6 bases and J lost 3; bases outside the gene matches: 3.

The chain joins TRBV2 to TRBJ2-7, with 9 bases identical to TRBD2. CDR3 size: 16 residues. Germline V gives CDR1 SNHLY, CDR2 FYNNEI. V lost 8 bases to trimming and J lost 0 bases; unmatched junction nucleotides: 11. The CDR3 DNA reads TGTGCCAGCTCGTCGTCGAGGACTAGCGACTCCTACGAGCAGTACTTC. This codes for CASSSSRTSDSYEQYF.

V and J are TRBV5-4 and TRBJ2-2, with 10 bases fitting TRBD1. Germline values: CDR1 SGHNT, CDR2 YYREEE (reference sequence). V dropped 4 bases and J dropped 3; count of bases not matched to a gene: 15. This CDR3 is built from 19 residues. For the CDR3, the DNA is TGTGCCAGCAGCCTTCTGGGGACAGGGGCGCGGGGAGACACCGGGGAGCTGTTTTTT. Encoded protein: CASSLLGTGARGDTGELFF.

V gene TRBV5-1 combines with J gene TRBJ2-3; tentatively, D is TRBD2 (5 bases). This CDR3 contains 16 residues. CDR1 and CDR2 (germline): SGHRS, YFSETQ. Trimming took off 0 bases at V and 0 bases at J, with 11 bases between the two ends. The CDR3 sequence is CASSLAPQRSTDTQYF. In DNA, the CDR3 is TGCGCCAGCAGCTTGGCACCCCAGCGGAGCACAGATACGCAGTATTTT. Supplemented by reference TRBV5-1 and TRBJ2-3, the full variable domain reads KAGVTQTPRYLIKTRGQQVTLSCSPISGHRSVSWYQQTPGQGLQFLFEYFSETQRNKGNFPGRFSGRQFSNSRSEMNVSTLELGDSALYLCASSLAPQRSTDTQYFGPGTRLTVL.

The genes are TRBV7-9 and TRBJ1-1; D remains unclear. Germline CDR1 SEHNR, CDR2 FQNEAQ (reference sequence). The CDR3 runs 11 residues. Trimming cost V 4 bases and J 11 bases, with 11 bases left between them. CDR3 DNA sequence: TGTGCCAGCAGCTCGGGTTTGAGGGCTTTCTTT. Translation: CASSSGLRAFF. The complete variable domain, with remaining parts taken from reference TRBV7-9 and TRBJ1-1, reads DTGVSQNPRHKITKRGQNVTFRCDPISEHNRLYWYRQTLGQGPEFLTYFQNEAQLEKSRLLSDRFSAERPKGSFSTLEIQRTEQGDSAMYLCASSSGLRAFFGQGTRLTVV.

As regards this clone: Other nucleotide sequences in the sample specify the same CDR3. The chain has TRBV4-2 and TRBJ2-3; 8 positions agree with TRBD2. The CDR3 consists of 20 residues. The trim removed 5 bases at V and 4 bases at J, leaving 23 bases unmatched. CDR1 and CDR2 (germline): LGHNA, YNFKEQ. The DNA of the CDR3 is TGTGCCAGCAGCTCAGTGGGATGGGCGGGGGGCTCTGGGGGAGCAGATACGCAGTATTTT. This codes for CASSSVGWAGGSGGADTQYF.

This chain links TRBV11-3 with TRBJ1-1; TRBD1 aligns across 8 bases. This CDR3 spans 15 amino acids. V lost 4 bases and J lost 1; bases outside the gene matches: 5. CDR1 and CDR2 (germline): SGHNT, YENEEA. CDR3 nucleotide sequence: TGTGCCAGCAGCTCAGGGGGGACAGGGAACACTGAAGCTTTCTTT. The encoded protein is CASSSGGTGNTEAFF.